Presented here are 5 T cell receptor beta chains from one specimen sequenced in a study of blood T cells in healthy people across ages. A second PCR, run for roughly 7 to 12 cycles, used a sample-barcoded 5' primer plus a J-beta primer mix. TCRdb re-called the 5' RACE reads with MiXCR, one entry per CDR3 protein. The profile shows approximately 800,000 distinct CDR3 sequences, 35% to 60% of them singletons. The sequencing input was blood. These receptors came from a man older than 75 in good health.

The V call is TRBV28, the J call TRBJ2-3; 8 bases line up with TRBD2. The J segment lost 1 base and the V segment lost 6 bases, leaving 6 bases of the junction unmatched. The CDR3 loop spans 15 amino acids. Per the germline V gene, CDR1 is MDHEN and CDR2 is SYDVKM. The CDR3 spells CASSEPGGGTDTQYF. For the CDR3, the DNA is TGTGCCAGCAGCGAACCGGGGGGGGGCACAGATACGCAGTATTTT. The full variable domain, rest sourced from reference TRBV28 and TRBJ2-3, is DVKVTQSSRYLVKRTGEKVFLECVQDMDHENMFWYRQDPGLGLRLIYFSYDVKMKEKGDIPEGYSVSREKKERFSLILESASTNQTSMYLCASSEPGGGTDTQYFGPGTRLTVL.

J is TRBJ2-3 and V is TRBV10-3, with D perhaps matching TRBD1 or TRBD2 (5 bases each). V was cut by 0 bases and J by 0 bases, with 13 bases left in between. CDR1 ENHRY and CDR2 SYGVKD come from the germline V gene. The CDR3 is 17 amino acids. The CDR3 DNA sequence: TGTGCCATCAGTGAGTCGGGACGAGAAGCTAGCACAGATACGCAGTATTTT. Encoded protein: CAISESGREASTDTQYF.

V usage is TRBV9 and J usage is TRBJ2-1; D call uncertain. CDR1 and CDR2 (germline): SGDLS, YYNGEE. V lost 4 bases, J lost 9 bases, and 11 bases lay in between. This CDR3 is 12 amino acids long. For the CDR3, the DNA is TGTGCCAGCAGCTCCATATTTGGTGAGCAGTTCTTC. Its protein product is CASSSIFGEQFF. The full variable domain, rest sourced from reference TRBV9 and TRBJ2-1, is DSGVTQTPKHLITATGQRVTLRCSPRSGDLSVYWYQQSLDQGLQFLIQYYNGEERAKGNILERFSAQQFPDLHSELNLSSLELGDSALYFCASSSIFGEQFFGPGTRLTVL.

The genes are TRBV29-1 and TRBJ2-7, with D unclear. CDR1 is SQVTM and CDR2 is ANQGSEA in the germline V gene. The CDR3 spans 12 residues. V was cut by 4 bases and J by 6 bases, with 13 bases left in between. This chain's CDR3 is CSVVNRPGEQYF. For the CDR3, the DNA is TGCAGCGTTGTTAACCGGCCTGGCGAGCAGTACTTC.

This clonotype was recorded many times. This rearrangement joins TRBV12-3 or TRBV12-4 to TRBJ2-1; TRBD2 matches at 12 bases. V lost 0 bases, J lost 8 bases, and 8 bases stayed unmatched. CDR3 length: 17 residues. DNA for the CDR3: TGTGCCAGCAGTTTAGCTCTAGCGGGAGGGCCCTGGGATGAGCAGTTCTTC. This sequence encodes CASSLALAGGPWDEQFF.